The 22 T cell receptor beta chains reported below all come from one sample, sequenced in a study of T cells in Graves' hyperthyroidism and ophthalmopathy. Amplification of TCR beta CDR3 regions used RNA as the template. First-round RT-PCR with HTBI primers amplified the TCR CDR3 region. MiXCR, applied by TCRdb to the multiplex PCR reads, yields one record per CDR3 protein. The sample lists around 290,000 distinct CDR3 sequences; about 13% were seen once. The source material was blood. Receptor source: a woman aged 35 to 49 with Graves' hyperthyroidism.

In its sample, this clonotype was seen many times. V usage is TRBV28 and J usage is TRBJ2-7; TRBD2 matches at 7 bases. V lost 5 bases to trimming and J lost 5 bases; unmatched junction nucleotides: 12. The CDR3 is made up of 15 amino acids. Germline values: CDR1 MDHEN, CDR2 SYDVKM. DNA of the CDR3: TGTGCCAGCAGTCCTCGGGAGGAGGGCCCCCACGAGCAGTACTTC. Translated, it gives CASSPREEGPHEQYF.

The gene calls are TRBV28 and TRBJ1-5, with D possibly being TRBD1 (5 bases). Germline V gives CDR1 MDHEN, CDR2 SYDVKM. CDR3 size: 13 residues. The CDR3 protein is CATRGGSNQPQHF. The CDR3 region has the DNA TGTGCGACCCGGGGGGGGAGCAATCAGCCCCAGCATTTT.

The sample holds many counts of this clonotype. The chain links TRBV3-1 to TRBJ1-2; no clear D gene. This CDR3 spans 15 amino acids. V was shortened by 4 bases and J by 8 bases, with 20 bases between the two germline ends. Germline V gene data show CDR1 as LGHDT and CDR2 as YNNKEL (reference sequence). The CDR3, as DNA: TGTGCCAGCAGCCCGTATGACTCAGAAAGGATGGGCTACACCTTC. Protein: CASSPYDSERMGYTF.

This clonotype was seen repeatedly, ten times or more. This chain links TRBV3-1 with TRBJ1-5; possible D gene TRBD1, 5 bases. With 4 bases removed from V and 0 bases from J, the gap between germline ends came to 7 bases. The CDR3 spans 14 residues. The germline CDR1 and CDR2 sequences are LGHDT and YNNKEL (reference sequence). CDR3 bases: TGTGCCAGCAGCCTGGGGGTTAGCAATCAGCCCCAGCATTTT. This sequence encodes CASSLGVSNQPQHF.

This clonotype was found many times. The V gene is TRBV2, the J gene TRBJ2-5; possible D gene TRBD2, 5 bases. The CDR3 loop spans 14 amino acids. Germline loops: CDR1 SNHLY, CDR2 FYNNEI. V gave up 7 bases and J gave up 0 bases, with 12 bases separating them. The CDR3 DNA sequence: TGTGCCAGCATTGGAGGTAGCTACCAAGAGACCCAGTACTTC. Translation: CASIGGSYQETQYF.

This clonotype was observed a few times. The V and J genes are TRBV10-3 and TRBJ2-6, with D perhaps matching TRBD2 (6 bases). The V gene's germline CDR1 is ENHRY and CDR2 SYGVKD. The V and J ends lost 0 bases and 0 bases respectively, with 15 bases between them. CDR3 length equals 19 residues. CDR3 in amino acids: CAISESIGGSFSGANVLTF. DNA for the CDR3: TGTGCCATCAGTGAGTCAATTGGAGGGTCCTTCTCTGGGGCCAACGTCCTGACTTTC.

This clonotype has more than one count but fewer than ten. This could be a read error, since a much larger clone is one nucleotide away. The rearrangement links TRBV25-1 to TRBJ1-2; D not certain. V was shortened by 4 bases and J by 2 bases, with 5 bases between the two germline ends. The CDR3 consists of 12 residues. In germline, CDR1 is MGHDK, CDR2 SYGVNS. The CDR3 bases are TGTGCCAGCAGTGTAGGGAACTATGGCTACACCTTC. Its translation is CASSVGNYGYTF.

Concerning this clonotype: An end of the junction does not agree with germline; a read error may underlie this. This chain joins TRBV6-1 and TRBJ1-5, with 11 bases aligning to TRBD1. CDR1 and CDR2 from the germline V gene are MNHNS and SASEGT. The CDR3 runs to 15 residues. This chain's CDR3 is CACRTGQGGNQPQHF. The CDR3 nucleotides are TGTGCCTGCAGAACGGGACAGGGGGGGAATCAGCCCCAGCATTTT.

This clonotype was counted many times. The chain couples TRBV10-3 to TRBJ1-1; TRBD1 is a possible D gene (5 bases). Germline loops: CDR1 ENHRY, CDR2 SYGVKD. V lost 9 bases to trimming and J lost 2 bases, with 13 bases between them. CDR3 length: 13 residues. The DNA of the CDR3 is TGTGCCATTAGGAACAGGACCAACACTGAAGCTTTCTTT. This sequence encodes CAIRNRTNTEAFF.

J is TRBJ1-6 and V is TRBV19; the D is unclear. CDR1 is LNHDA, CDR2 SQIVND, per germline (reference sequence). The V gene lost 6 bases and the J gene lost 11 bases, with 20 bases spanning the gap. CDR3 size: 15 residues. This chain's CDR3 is CASSRSHGESAPLHF. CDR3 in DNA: TGTGCCAGTAGCCGGTCCCACGGGGAGTCAGCACCCCTCCACTTT.

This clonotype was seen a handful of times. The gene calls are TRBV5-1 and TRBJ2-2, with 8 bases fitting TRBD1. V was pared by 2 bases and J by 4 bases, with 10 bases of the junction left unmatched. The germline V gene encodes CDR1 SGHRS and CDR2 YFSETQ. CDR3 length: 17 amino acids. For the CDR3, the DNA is TGCGCCAGCAGCTTCGGACCAGGGGGCGCGGGCACCGGGGAGCTGTTTTTT. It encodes CASSFGPGGAGTGELFF. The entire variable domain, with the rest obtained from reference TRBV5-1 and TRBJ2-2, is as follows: KAGVTQTPRYLIKTRGQQVTLSCSPISGHRSVSWYQQTPGQGLQFLFEYFSETQRNKGNFPGRFSGRQFSNSRSEMNVSTLELGDSALYLCASSFGPGGAGTGELFFGEGSRLTVL.

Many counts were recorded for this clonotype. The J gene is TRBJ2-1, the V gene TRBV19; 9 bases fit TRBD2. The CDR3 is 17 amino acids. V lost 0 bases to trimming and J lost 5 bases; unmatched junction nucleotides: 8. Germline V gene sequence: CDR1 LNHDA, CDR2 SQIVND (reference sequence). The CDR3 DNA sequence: TGTGCCAGTAGTATAGATGGGACTAGCAGACTCAACAATGAGCAGTTCTTC. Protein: CASSIDGTSRLNNEQFF. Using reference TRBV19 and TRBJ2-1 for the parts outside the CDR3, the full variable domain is DGGITQSPKYLFRKEGQNVTLSCEQNLNHDAMYWYRQDPGQGLRLIYYSQIVNDFQKGDIAEGYSVSREKKESFPLTVTSAQKNPTAFYLCASSIDGTSRLNNEQFFGPGTRLTVL.

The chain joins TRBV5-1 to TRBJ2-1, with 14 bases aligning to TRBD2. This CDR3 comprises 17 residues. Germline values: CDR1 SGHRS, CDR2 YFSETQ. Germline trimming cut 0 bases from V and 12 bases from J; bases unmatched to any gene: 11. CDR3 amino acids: CASSLVQGTSGRNRQFF. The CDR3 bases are TGCGCCAGCAGCTTGGTACAGGGGACTAGCGGGAGAAACCGGCAGTTCTTC.

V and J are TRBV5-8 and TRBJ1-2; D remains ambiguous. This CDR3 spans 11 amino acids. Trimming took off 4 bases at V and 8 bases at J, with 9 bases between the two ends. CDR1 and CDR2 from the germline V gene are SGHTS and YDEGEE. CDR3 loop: CASSGWYGYTF. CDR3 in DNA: TGTGCCAGCAGCGGCTGGTACGGCTACACCTTC.

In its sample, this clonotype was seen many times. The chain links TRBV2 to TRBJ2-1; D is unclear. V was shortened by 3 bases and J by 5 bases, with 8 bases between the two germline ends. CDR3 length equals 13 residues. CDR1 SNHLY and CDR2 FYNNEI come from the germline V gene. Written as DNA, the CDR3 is TGTGCCAGCAGTGAGGAAAGGGACAATGAGCAGTTCTTC. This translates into CASSEERDNEQFF.

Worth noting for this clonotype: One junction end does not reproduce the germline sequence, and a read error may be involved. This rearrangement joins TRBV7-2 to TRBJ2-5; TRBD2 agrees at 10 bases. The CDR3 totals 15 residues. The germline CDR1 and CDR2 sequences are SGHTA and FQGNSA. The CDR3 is CASSVASGSGETQYF. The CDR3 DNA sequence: TGTGCCAGCAGCGTAGCTAGCGGGAGCGGAGAGACCCAGTACTTC.

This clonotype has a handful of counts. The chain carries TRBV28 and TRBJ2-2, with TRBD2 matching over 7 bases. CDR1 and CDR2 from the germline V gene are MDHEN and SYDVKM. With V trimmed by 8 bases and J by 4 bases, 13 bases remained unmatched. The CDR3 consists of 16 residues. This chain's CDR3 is CASATGGAKITGELFF. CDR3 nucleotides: TGTGCCAGCGCTACGGGAGGCGCAAAGATCACCGGGGAGCTGTTTTTT.

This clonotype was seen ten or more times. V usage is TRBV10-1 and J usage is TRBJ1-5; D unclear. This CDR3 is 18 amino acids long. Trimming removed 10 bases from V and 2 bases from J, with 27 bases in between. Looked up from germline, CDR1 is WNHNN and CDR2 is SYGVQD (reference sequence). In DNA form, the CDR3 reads TGCGCCATCCACCTCATGGGGATCTCCGGGGATTGCAATCAGCCCCAGCATTTT. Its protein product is CAIHLMGISGDCNQPQHF.

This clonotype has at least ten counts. This chain's CDR3 is CASSQSGAEAFF. As DNA, the CDR3 is TGTGCCAGCAGCCAGAGTGGGGCTGAAGCTTTCTTT. J is TRBJ1-1 and V is TRBV7-2; D gene ambiguous. CDR1 SGHTA and CDR2 FQGNSA come from the germline V gene. V lost 5 bases, J lost 6 bases, and 10 bases lay in between. CDR3 size: 12 residues.

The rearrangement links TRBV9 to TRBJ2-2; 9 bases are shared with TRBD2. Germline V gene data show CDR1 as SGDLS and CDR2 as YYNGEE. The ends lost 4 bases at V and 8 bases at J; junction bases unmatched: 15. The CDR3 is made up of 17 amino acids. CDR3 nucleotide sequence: TGTGCCAGCAGCTTAACCGGGACTAGCCGCACCTGGGGGGAGCTGTTTTTT. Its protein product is CASSLTGTSRTWGELFF.

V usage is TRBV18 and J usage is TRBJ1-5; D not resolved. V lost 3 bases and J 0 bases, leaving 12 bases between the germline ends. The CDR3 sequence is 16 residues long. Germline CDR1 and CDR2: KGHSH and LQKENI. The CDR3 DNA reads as TGTGCCAGCTCACCCTCCGGAGGGCATAGCAATCAGCCCCAGCATTTT. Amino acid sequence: CASSPSGGHSNQPQHF. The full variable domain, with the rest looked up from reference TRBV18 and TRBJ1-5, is NAGVMQNPRHLVRRRGQEARLRCSPMKGHSHVYWYRQLPEEGLKFMVYLQKENIIDESGMPKERFSAEFPKEGPSILRIQQVVRGDSAAYFCASSPSGGHSNQPQHFGDGTRLSIL.

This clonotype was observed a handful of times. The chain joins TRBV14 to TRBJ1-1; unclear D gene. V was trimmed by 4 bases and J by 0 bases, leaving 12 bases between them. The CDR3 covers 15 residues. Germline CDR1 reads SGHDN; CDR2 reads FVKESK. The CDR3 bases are TGTGCCAGCAGCCTCGCGACACCTATGAACACTGAAGCTTTCTTT. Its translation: CASSLATPMNTEAFF.